This TCR beta chain appears in the sequencing data of a study of CD8 T cells in Susac syndrome. About the study: The sequenced Susac syndrome patients comprised five or six with active disease and about 8 in remission.

Reverse transcription of roughly 0.5 to 1 ug RNA used random hexamers. One entry per CDR3 protein, called by TCRdb with MiXCR from the immunoSEQ multiplex PCR reads. The sample has about 120,000 distinct CDR3 sequences, around 94% seen once. Germline-derived CDR1 and CDR2 are GTSNPN and SVGIG (reference sequence). This CDR3 contains 13 residues. V shed 4 bases and J shed 4 bases, with 13 bases lying between them. V gene TRBV30 combines with J gene TRBJ1-2; a possible D gene is TRBD1 (6 bases). The clonotype comes from a human donor with Susac syndrome. The material sequenced was CD8+ T cells from PBMCs. CDR3 residues: CAWIGGTSYGYTF. The CDR3, as DNA: TGTGCCTGGATAGGAGGGACAAGCTATGGCTACACCTTC.